This TCR beta chain is drawn from a study of blood T cell repertoires in COVID-19. Across the study: Some COVID-19 samples were acute and others convalescent; all came from the United States, Italy and Spain. T cells, B-cell-depleted T cells, or PBMCs provided the cDNA or gDNA that served as material.

Authors' processing steps: For nucleated cells, counts were estimated from reference gene primer amplification. Sequenced by immunoSEQ multiplex PCR; TCRdb stores in-frame clones only, minus some. V, J and clone size were drawn from that table, and D and trimming were deduced from the DNA. The data contain 110,000 to 150,000 clones, roughly 88% of them singletons. This clone was seen a single time. The receptor was isolated from a woman aged 45-60 years with acute or convalescent COVID-19. Input material: peripheral blood.

The CDR3 spells CASRPPPGSGRGAYNEQFF. CDR3 in DNA: TGTGCCAGCAGACCTCCCCCGGGTAGCGGGAGGGGGGCCTACAATGAGCAGTTCTTC. This rearrangement joins TRBV7-2 to TRBJ2-1; 11 positions match TRBD2. In germline, CDR1 is SGHTA, CDR2 FQGNSA. Trimming removed 6 bases from V and 2 bases from J; junction bases left unmatched: 15. The CDR3 extends over 19 amino acids.